This TCR beta chain was recorded in a study of blood T cell repertoires in COVID-19. Study information: The study drew acute and convalescent COVID-19 samples from the United States, Italy and Spain. From T cells, B-cell-depleted T cells, or PBMCs came the material, which was cDNA or gDNA.

Study processing details: How many nucleated cells were present was estimated from reference gene primer amplification. The protocol was immunoSEQ multiplex PCR, while the TCRdb copy is restricted to in-frame clones and leaves out a portion. The DNA gave D and trimming, while V, J and clone size come from that table. Here the sample spans approximately 300,000 clones, 80% to 95% being singletons. A Seattle source enrolled patients during active infection and followed them longitudinally. In germline, CDR1 is SGHTA, CDR2 FQGNSA. There are 13 residues in the CDR3. V was trimmed by 2 bases and J by 3 bases, leaving 7 bases between them.

Sequencing used peripheral blood. The rearrangement joins TRBV7-2 to TRBJ1-2; no reliable D call. This clonotype was obtained from a woman aged 30 to 39 with COVID-19, enrolled during active disease. This CDR3 reads CASSLSGDYGYTF. For the CDR3, the DNA is TGTGCCAGCAGCTTATCCGGGGACTATGGCTACACCTTC.